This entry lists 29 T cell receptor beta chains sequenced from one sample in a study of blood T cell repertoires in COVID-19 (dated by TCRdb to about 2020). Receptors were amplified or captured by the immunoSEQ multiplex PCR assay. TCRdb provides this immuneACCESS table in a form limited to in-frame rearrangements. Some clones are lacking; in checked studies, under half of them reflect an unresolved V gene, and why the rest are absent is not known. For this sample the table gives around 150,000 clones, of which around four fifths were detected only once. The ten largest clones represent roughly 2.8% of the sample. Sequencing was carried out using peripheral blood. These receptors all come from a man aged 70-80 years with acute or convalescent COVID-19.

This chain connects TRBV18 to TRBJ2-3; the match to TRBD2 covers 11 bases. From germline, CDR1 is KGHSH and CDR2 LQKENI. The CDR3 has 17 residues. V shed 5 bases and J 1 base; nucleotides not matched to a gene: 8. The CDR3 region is CASSTNPGLAGTDTQYF. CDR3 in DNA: TGTGCCAGCTCAACAAACCCGGGACTAGCGGGCACAGATACGCAGTATTTT.

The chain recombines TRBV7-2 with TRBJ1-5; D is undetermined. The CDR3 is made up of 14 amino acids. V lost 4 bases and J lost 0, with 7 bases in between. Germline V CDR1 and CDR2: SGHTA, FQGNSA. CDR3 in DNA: TGTGCCAGCAGCTCAGCTTATAGCAATCAGCCCCAGCATTTT. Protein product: CASSSAYSNQPQHF.

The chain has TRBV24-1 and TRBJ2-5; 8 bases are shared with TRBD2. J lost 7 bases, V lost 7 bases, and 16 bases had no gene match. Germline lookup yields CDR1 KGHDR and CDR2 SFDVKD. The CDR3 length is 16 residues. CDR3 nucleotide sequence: TGTGCCACCAGAGACCAGGCGGGAGGAGGGCGCCGGACCCAGTACTTC. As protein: CATRDQAGGGRRTQYF.

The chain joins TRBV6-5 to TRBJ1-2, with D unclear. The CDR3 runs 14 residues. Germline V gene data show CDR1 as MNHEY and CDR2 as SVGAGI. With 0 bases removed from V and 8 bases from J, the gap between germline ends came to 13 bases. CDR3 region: CASSYSTGSGGYTF. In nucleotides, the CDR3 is TGTGCCAGCAGTTACTCGACGGGGTCCGGGGGCTACACCTTC.

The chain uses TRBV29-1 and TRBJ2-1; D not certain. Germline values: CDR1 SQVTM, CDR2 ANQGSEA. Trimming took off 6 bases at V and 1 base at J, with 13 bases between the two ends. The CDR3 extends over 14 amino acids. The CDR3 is CSVEQTSSYNEQFF. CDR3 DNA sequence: TGCAGCGTGGAACAGACTTCTTCCTACAATGAGCAGTTCTTC.

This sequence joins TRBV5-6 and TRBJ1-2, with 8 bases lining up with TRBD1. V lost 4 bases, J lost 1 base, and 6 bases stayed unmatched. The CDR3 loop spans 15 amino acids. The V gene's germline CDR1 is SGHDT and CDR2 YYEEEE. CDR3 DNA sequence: TGTGCCAGCAGCGTAGGGACAGGACGTAACTATGGCTACACCTTC. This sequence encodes CASSVGTGRNYGYTF. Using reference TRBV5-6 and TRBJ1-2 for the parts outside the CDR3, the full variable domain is DAGVTQSPTHLIKTRGQQVTLRCSPKSGHDTVSWYQQALGQGPQFIFQYYEEEERQRGNFPDRFSGHQFPNYSSELNVNALLLGDSALYLCASSVGTGRNYGYTFGSGTRLTVV.

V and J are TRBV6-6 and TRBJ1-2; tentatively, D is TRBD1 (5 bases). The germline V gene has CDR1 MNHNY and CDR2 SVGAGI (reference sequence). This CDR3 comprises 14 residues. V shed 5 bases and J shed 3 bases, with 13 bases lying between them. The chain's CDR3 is CASSAPGGYYGYTF. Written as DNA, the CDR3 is TGTGCCAGCAGTGCACCGGGGGGGTACTATGGCTACACCTTC.

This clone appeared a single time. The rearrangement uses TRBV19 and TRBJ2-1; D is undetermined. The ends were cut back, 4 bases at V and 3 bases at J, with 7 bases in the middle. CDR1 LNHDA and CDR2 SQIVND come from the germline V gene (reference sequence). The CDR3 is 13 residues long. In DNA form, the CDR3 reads TGTGCCAGTAGTAGCGGATACTACAATGAGCAGTTCTTC. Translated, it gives CASSSGYYNEQFF.

The CDR3 region has the DNA TGTGCCAGCAGCTTAGGGACTAGCGGGGGGATCTACGAGCAGTACTTC. Amino acid sequence: CASSLGTSGGIYEQYF. This sequence joins TRBV7-6 and TRBJ2-7; 14 bases fit TRBD2. V trimming: 1 base; J trimming: 3 bases; junction bases outside the gene matches: 2. The length of the CDR3 is 16 residues. CDR1 and CDR2 (germline): SGHVS, FNYEAQ.

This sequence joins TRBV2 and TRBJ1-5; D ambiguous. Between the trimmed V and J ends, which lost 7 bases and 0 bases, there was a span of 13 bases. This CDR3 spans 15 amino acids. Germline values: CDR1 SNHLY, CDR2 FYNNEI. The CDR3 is CASTPSGVSNQPQHF. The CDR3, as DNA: TGTGCCAGCACCCCGAGCGGGGTTAGCAATCAGCCCCAGCATTTT.

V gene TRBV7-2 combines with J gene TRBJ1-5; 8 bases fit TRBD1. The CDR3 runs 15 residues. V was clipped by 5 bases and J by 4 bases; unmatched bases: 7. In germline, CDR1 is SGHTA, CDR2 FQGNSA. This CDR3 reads CASSPRTGMNQPQHF. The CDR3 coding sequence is TGTGCCAGCAGCCCCCGGACAGGGATGAATCAGCCCCAGCATTTT.

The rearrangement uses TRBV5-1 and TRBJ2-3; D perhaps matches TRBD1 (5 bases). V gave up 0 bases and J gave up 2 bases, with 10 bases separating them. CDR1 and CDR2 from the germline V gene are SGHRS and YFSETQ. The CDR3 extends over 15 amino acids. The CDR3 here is CASSLAQGNTDTQYF. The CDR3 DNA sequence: TGCGCCAGCAGCTTGGCGCAGGGTAACACAGATACGCAGTATTTT.

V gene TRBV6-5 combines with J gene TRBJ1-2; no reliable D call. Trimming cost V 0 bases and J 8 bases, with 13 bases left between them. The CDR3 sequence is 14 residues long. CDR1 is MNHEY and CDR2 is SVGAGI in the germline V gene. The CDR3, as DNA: TGTGCCAGCAGTTACTCTACGGCGGGTTGGGGCTACACCTTC. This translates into CASSYSTAGWGYTF.

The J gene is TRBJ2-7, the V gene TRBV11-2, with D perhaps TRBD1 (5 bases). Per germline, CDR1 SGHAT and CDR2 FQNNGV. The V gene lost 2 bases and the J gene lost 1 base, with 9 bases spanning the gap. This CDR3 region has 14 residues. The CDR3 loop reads CASSLQGYSYEQYF. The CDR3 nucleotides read TGTGCCAGCAGCTTACAGGGCTATTCCTACGAGCAGTACTTC.

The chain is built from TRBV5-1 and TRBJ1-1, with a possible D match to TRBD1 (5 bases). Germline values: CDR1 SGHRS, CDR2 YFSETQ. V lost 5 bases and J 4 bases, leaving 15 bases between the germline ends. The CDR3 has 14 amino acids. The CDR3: CASSLTPGGTEAFF. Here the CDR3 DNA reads TGCGCCAGCAGTTTGACCCCGGGGGGCACTGAAGCTTTCTTT.

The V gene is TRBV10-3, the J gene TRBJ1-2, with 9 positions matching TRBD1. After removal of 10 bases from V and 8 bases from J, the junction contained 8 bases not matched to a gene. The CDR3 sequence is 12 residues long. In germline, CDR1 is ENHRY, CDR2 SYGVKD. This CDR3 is CASDRGLGGYTF. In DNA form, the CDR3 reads TGTGCCAGCGACAGGGGGTTAGGCGGCTACACCTTC.

CDR3 amino acids: CASSRDMREKLFF. CDR3 in DNA: TGTGCCAGCAGCCGGGACATGCGCGAAAAACTGTTTTTT. The chain has TRBV2 and TRBJ1-4, with a possible D match to TRBD1 (6 bases). This CDR3 is 13 amino acids long. The V end lost 6 bases, the J end lost 8 bases, and 13 bases lay between the germline ends. Germline lookup yields CDR1 SNHLY and CDR2 FYNNEI.

CDR3 amino acids: CASSKGTGAYGYTF. The CDR3 nucleotides read TGTGCCAGCAGCAAAGGGACAGGTGCCTATGGCTACACCTTC. The rearrangement joins TRBV21-1 to TRBJ1-2; TRBD1 is taken as the D call from the table, unchecked against the DNA. TRBV21-1 is deemed a pseudogene. The CDR3 contains 14 residues.

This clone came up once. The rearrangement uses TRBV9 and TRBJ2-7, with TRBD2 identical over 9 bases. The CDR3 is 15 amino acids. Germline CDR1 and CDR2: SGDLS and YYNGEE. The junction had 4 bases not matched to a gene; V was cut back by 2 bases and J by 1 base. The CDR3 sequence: CASSVTSGGSYEQYF. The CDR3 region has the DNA TGTGCCAGCAGCGTCACCAGCGGGGGGTCCTACGAGCAGTACTTC.

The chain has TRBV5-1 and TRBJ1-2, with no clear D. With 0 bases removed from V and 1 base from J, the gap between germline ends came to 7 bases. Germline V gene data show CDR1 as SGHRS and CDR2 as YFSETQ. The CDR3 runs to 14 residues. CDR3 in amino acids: CASSLGGSNYGYTF. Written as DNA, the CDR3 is TGCGCCAGCAGCTTGGGAGGGAGTAACTATGGCTACACCTTC.

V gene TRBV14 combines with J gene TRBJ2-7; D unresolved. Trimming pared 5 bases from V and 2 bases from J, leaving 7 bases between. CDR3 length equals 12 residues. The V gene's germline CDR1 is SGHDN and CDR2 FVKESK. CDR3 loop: CASSMGAYEQYF. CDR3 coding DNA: TGTGCCAGCAGCATGGGCGCCTACGAGCAGTACTTC.

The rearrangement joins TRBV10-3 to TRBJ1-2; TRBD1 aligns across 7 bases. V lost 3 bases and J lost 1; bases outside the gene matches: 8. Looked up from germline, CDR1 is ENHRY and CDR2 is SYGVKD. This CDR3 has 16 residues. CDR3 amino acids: CAISDSTGTINYGYTF. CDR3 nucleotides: TGTGCCATCAGTGACTCGACAGGGACCATTAACTATGGCTACACCTTC.

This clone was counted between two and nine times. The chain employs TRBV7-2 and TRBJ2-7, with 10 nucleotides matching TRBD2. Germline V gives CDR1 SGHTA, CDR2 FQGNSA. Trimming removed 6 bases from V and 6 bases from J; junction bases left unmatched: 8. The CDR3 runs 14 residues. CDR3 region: CASRTLAGESEQYF. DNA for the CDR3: TGTGCCAGCAGGACTCTAGCGGGAGAGTCCGAGCAGTACTTC. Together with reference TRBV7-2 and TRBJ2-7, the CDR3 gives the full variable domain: GAGVSQSPSNKVTEKGKDVELRCDPISGHTALYWYRQSLGQGLEFLIYFQGNSAPDKSGLPSDRFSAERTGGSVSTLTIQRTQQEDSAVYLCASRTLAGESEQYFGPGTRLTVT.

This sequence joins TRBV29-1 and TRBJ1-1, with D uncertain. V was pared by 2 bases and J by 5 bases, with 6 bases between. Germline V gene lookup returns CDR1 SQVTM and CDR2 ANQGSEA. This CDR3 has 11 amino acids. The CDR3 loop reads CSVELRTEAFF. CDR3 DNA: TGCAGCGTTGAATTGAGGACTGAAGCTTTCTTT.

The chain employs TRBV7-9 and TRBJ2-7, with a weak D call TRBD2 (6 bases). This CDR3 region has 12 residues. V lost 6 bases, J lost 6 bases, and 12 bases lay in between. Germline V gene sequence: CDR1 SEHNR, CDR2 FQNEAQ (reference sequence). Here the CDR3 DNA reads TGTGCCAGCAGTAATACCGGGGGCGAGCAGTACTTC. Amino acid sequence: CASSNTGGEQYF.

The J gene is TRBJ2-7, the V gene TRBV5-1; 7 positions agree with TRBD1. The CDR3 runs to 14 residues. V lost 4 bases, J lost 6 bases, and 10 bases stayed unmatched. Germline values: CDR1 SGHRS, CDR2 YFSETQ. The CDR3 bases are TGCGCCAGCAGCGCAGGACACAGGGGTGGCGAGCAGTACTTC. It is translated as CASSAGHRGGEQYF. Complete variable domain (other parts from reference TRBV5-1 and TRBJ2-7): KAGVTQTPRYLIKTRGQQVTLSCSPISGHRSVSWYQQTPGQGLQFLFEYFSETQRNKGNFPGRFSGRQFSNSRSEMNVSTLELGDSALYLCASSAGHRGGEQYFGPGTRLTVT.

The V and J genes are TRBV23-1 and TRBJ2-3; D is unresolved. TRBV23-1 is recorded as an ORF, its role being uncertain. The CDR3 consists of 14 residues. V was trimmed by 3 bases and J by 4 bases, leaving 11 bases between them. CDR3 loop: CASSHVSRSDTQYF. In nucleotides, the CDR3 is TGCGCCAGCAGTCACGTTAGCCGTTCAGATACGCAGTATTTT.

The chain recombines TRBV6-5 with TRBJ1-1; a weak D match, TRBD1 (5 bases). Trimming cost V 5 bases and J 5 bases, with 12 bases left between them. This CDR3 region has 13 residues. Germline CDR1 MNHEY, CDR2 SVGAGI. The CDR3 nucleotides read TGTGCCAGCAGTACAGGTTTCAGGACTGAAGCTTTCTTT. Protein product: CASSTGFRTEAFF.

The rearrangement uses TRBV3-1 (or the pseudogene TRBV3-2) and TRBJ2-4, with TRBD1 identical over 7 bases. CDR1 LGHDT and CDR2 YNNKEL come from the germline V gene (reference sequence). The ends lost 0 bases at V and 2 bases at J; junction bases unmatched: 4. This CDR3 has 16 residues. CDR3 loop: CASSQEKTGSKNIQYF. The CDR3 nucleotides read TGTGCCAGCAGCCAAGAAAAGACAGGGTCCAAAAACATTCAGTACTTC.